The rows below give T cell receptor beta chains drawn from one sample of a study of T cell repertoires in cytomegalovirus infection. In TCRdb, the reads were re-called with MiXCR into one record per CDR3 protein. The table lists tens of thousands of distinct CDR3 sequences, around 33% of them singletons. Their target antigens are unknown. Sequenced input: PBMCs, sequenced either directly or after in vitro stimulation (not recorded which). The receptors come from a human donor in good health (CMV status not recorded). Some clones in this sample may be carry-over from other donors' samples. CDR3s leave out the opening cysteine and the closing phenylalanine or tryptophan. Fields, in order: V gene, J gene, CDR3 protein.

V gene: TRBV11-2
J gene: TRBJ2-2
CDR3 protein: ASSSIAGGRTGELF

V gene: TRBV12-3/TRBV12-4
J gene: TRBJ2-3
CDR3 protein: ASRSQGGLDTQY

V gene: TRBV6-2/TRBV6-3
J gene: TRBJ2-7
CDR3 protein: ASSPSTGGWGEQY

V gene: TRBV12-3/TRBV12-4
J gene: TRBJ2-7
CDR3 protein: ASGAGHPTYEQY

V gene: TRBV7-2
J gene: TRBJ2-4
CDR3 protein: ASSSGLGGNIQY

V gene: TRBV15
J gene: TRBJ2-7
CDR3 protein: ATSTGTGVSYEQY

V gene: TRBV27
J gene: TRBJ1-5
CDR3 protein: ASPFCQPQH

V gene: TRBV27
J gene: TRBJ1-2
CDR3 protein: ASSFGQYNGYT

V gene: TRBV6-6
J gene: TRBJ2-2
CDR3 protein: ASASRAEQEGPGELF

V gene: TRBV6-5
J gene: TRBJ1-4
CDR3 protein: ASSYSAYRIANEKLF

V gene: TRBV4-1
J gene: TRBJ2-1
CDR3 protein: ASSQEPGLAGGHEQF

V gene: TRBV6-2/TRBV6-3
J gene: TRBJ2-5
CDR3 protein: ASSYGTSVGTQY

V gene: TRBV7-6
J gene: TRBJ2-5
CDR3 protein: ASSHQGQGRETQY

V gene: TRBV7-4
J gene: TRBJ2-1
CDR3 protein: ASRLGAAKQF

V gene: TRBV7-6
J gene: TRBJ2-1
CDR3 protein: ASSLRGTSPLNEQF

V gene: TRBV7-2
J gene: TRBJ1-2
CDR3 protein: ASSLEARVYGYT

V gene: TRBV5-1
J gene: TRBJ1-1
CDR3 protein: ASSLDSSMNTEAF

V gene: TRBV6-2/TRBV6-3
J gene: TRBJ2-7
CDR3 protein: ASSYSDFSEQY

V gene: TRBV24-1
J gene: TRBJ2-1
CDR3 protein: ATSDGGRDYNEQF

V gene: TRBV7-2
J gene: TRBJ2-1
CDR3 protein: ASSLALVAGGSYNEQF

V gene: TRBV12-3/TRBV12-4
J gene: TRBJ2-3
CDR3 protein: ASSPGLAGVTDTQY

V gene: TRBV7-8
J gene: TRBJ2-1
CDR3 protein: ASSLGGPLNEQF

V gene: TRBV2
J gene: TRBJ1-2
CDR3 protein: ASPPGVDRQSGYT

V gene: TRBV7-6
J gene: TRBJ1-5
CDR3 protein: ASSLRGFNQPQH

V gene: TRBV4-1
J gene: TRBJ2-7
CDR3 protein: ASSQEGTEKIYEQY

V gene: TRBV20-1
J gene: TRBJ1-1
CDR3 protein: SARQGTMNTEAF

V gene: TRBV5-4
J gene: TRBJ2-5
CDR3 protein: ASSTRTGQETQN

V gene: TRBV6-8
J gene: TRBJ1-1
CDR3 protein: ASSYSGGAHTEAF

V gene: TRBV6-5
J gene: TRBJ2-5
CDR3 protein: ASTAPVQETQY

V gene: TRBV9
J gene: TRBJ2-1
CDR3 protein: ASSVGAGGRNEQF

V gene: TRBV7-2
J gene: TRBJ2-3
CDR3 protein: ASSLEGGGAQDTQY

V gene: TRBV29-1
J gene: TRBJ2-1
CDR3 protein: SVAWGADEQF

V gene: TRBV2
J gene: TRBJ2-1
CDR3 protein: AIKTGGNNEQF

V gene: TRBV5-6
J gene: TRBJ1-1
CDR3 protein: ASSLRDTHTEAF

V gene: TRBV6-5
J gene: TRBJ2-2
CDR3 protein: ASRDSNTGELF

V gene: TRBV5-1
J gene: TRBJ2-1
CDR3 protein: ASSPGLAGGTSYNEQF

V gene: TRBV7-3
J gene: TRBJ2-2
CDR3 protein: ASSPRTGNTGELF

V gene: TRBV11-2
J gene: TRBJ2-2
CDR3 protein: ASSSPDRGLRELF

V gene: TRBV4-1
J gene: TRBJ2-7
CDR3 protein: ASSPRGLATDEQY

V gene: TRBV10-3
J gene: TRBJ1-1
CDR3 protein: AIRQADTEAF

V gene: TRBV7-9
J gene: TRBJ2-7
CDR3 protein: ASSPLGEQY

V gene: TRBV18
J gene: TRBJ2-7
CDR3 protein: ASSPPSRAYEQY

V gene: TRBV6-1
J gene: TRBJ1-1
CDR3 protein: ASGSFGVTEAF

V gene: TRBV27
J gene: TRBJ2-7
CDR3 protein: ASSLSQGYEQY

V gene: TRBV10-3
J gene: TRBJ2-7
CDR3 protein: AIIQRGSYEQY

V gene: TRBV5-4
J gene: TRBJ1-3
CDR3 protein: ASSPVGPGNTIY

V gene: TRBV15
J gene: TRBJ2-5
CDR3 protein: ATSTRGLAEETQY

V gene: TRBV11-3
J gene: TRBJ1-1
CDR3 protein: ASSLGSYNTEAF

V gene: TRBV7-2
J gene: TRBJ2-1
CDR3 protein: ASRPVADLRNEQF

V gene: TRBV19
J gene: TRBJ1-5
CDR3 protein: ASTPGSLYSNQPQH

V gene: TRBV5-1
J gene: TRBJ1-2
CDR3 protein: ASSLDSQYGYT

V gene: TRBV7-6
J gene: TRBJ2-1
CDR3 protein: ASSFGGGPDNEQF

V gene: TRBV7-2
J gene: TRBJ2-7
CDR3 protein: ASSHAPFRGIYEQY

V gene: TRBV6-1
J gene: TRBJ1-4
CDR3 protein: ASRSGAEKLF

V gene: TRBV5-4
J gene: TRBJ2-1
CDR3 protein: ASSLSTRTYNEQF

V gene: TRBV12-3/TRBV12-4
J gene: TRBJ1-4
CDR3 protein: ASSPFSATNEKLF

V gene: TRBV7-9
J gene: TRBJ2-1
CDR3 protein: ASSLGGLDEQF

V gene: TRBV28
J gene: TRBJ1-4
CDR3 protein: ASRNAEKLF